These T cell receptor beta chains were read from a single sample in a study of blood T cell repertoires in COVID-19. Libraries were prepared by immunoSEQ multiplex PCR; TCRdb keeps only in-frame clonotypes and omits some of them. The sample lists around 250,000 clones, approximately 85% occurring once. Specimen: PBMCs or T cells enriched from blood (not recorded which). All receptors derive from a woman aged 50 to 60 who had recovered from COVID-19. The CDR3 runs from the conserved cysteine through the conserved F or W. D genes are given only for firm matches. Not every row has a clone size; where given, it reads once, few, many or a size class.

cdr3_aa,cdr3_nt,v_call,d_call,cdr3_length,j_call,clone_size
CASSYHPAGQGYNEQFF,TGCGCCAGCAGCTACCATCCTGCGGGACAGGGATACAATGAGCAGTTCTTC,TRBV4-1,TRBD1,17,TRBJ2-1,NA
CASSQHDRHYEQYF,TGTGCCAGCAGCCAGCATGACAGGCACTACGAGCAGTACTTC,TRBV3-1/TRBV3-2,NA,14,TRBJ2-7,once
CASSQQGRWQETQYF,TGCGCCAGCAGCCAACAGGGGCGGTGGCAAGAGACCCAGTACTTC,TRBV4-1,NA,15,TRBJ2-5,NA
CASSEALTHGTGGPSYYGYTF,TGTGCCAGCAGTGAAGCCCTAACACACGGGACAGGGGGCCCTTCTTACTATGGCTACACCTTC,TRBV2,TRBD1,21,TRBJ1-2,once
CASSPELVRGYNEQFF,TGTGCCAGCAGCCCCGAACTAGTACGGGGATACAATGAGCAGTTCTTC,TRBV9,NA,16,TRBJ2-1,NA
CAISESTEVVDTF,TGTGCCATCAGTGAGTCGACTGAGGTTGTGGACACCTTC,TRBV10-3,NA,13,TRBJ1-2,once
CASSPGPLAGTSYNEQFF,TGCGCCAGCAGCCCGGGCCCTTTAGCGGGAACTTCTTACAATGAGCAGTTCTTC,TRBV5-1,TRBD2,18,TRBJ2-1,NA
CASSESGGYEQYF,TGCGCCAGCAGTGAGTCGGGAGGCTACGAGCAGTACTTC,TRBV10-1,NA,13,TRBJ2-7,once
CASNVAYSYTGELFF,TGTGCCAGCAATGTAGCGTATTCCTACACCGGGGAGCTGTTTTTT,TRBV2,NA,15,TRBJ2-2,few
CASSGRTGGNYGYTF,TGTGCCAGCAGCGGGAGGACAGGGGGCAACTATGGCTACACCTTC,TRBV27,TRBD1,15,TRBJ1-2,NA
CASSPRTSGTYYEQYF,TGCGCCAGCAGCCCAAGGACTAGCGGGACATACTACGAGCAGTACTTC,TRBV5-1,TRBD2,16,TRBJ2-7,NA
CASSQVSGEQFF,TGTGCCAGCAGCCAAGTATCAGGTGAGCAGTTCTTC,TRBV3-1/TRBV3-2,NA,12,TRBJ2-1,NA
CASSPGPEGARGYTF,TGTGCCAGCTCACCCGGCCCCGAGGGGGCGCGGGGCTACACCTTC,TRBV18,TRBD1,15,TRBJ1-2,NA
CASSPGTGTGEQYF,TGTGCCAGCAGCCCCGGGACAGGGACAGGCGAGCAGTACTTC,TRBV4-2,TRBD1,14,TRBJ2-7,once
CASRAPGQPEQYF,TGTGCCAGCAGAGCCCCCGGACAGCCCGAGCAGTACTTC,TRBV2,NA,13,TRBJ2-7,NA
CSVGGVPGTGDYEQYF,TGCAGCGTTGGGGGGGTGCCCGGGACAGGGGACTACGAGCAGTACTTC,TRBV29-1,TRBD1,16,TRBJ2-7,NA
CASSPTDRGDNYGYTF,TGTGCCAGCAGTCCGACGGACAGGGGGGATAACTATGGCTACACCTTC,TRBV28,TRBD1,16,TRBJ1-2,few
CASIFRGQSTDTQYF,TGTGCCAGCATCTTTAGGGGACAAAGCACAGATACGCAGTATTTT,TRBV21-1,NA,15,TRBJ2-3,once
CSVTVGGEKLFF,TGCAGCGTCACCGTGGGGGGTGAAAAACTGTTTTTT,TRBV29-1,NA,12,TRBJ1-4,NA
CASSVGGGYEQYF,TGTGCCAGCAGTGTGGGGGGGGGCTACGAGCAGTACTTC,TRBV2,TRBD2,13,TRBJ2-7,few
CASSINNKNIQYF,TGTGCCAGTAGTATAAACAACAAAAACATTCAGTACTTC,TRBV19,NA,13,TRBJ2-4,NA
CASSLGPGGNQPQHF,TGCGCCAGCAGCTTGGGGCCGGGGGGGAATCAGCCCCAGCATTTT,TRBV5-1,NA,15,TRBJ1-5,NA
CASSVGSVVLAGWAGELFF,TGTGCCAGCAGTGTGGGATCTGTGGTGCTAGCTGGATGGGCCGGGGAGCTGTTTTTT,TRBV2,NA,19,TRBJ2-2,NA
CASRSPTGRSNQPQHF,TGTGCCAGCAGGTCCCCGACAGGGCGGAGCAATCAGCCCCAGCATTTT,TRBV28,TRBD1,16,TRBJ1-5,NA
CASSYQRGTEAFF,TGTGCCAGCAGCTACCAACGGGGGACTGAAGCTTTCTTT,TRBV5-5,NA,13,TRBJ1-1,NA
CASGLVAGGSYNEQFF,TGTGCTAGTGGTTTGGTGGCAGGGGGCTCCTACAATGAGCAGTTCTTC,TRBV12-5,TRBD1,16,TRBJ2-1,NA
CASSLTRAGNTIYF,TGTGCCAGCAGCTTAACGAGGGCTGGAAACACCATATATTTT,TRBV11-2,NA,14,TRBJ1-3,NA
CASSPRGTGARTLHF,TGTGCCAGTAGTCCTAGGGGGACAGGGGCCCGCACCCTCCACTTT,TRBV19,TRBD1,15,TRBJ1-6,NA
CSALTGNPYGYTF,TGCAGCGCCCTAACAGGGAACCCTTATGGCTACACCTTC,TRBV29-1,NA,13,TRBJ1-2,NA
CASSLEAGGSYNEQFF,TGTGCCAGCAGCTTAGAGGCAGGCGGGTCCTACAATGAGCAGTTCTTC,TRBV7-6,NA,16,TRBJ2-1,few
CTSSQDQGATQETQYF,TGCACCAGCAGCCAAGATCAAGGGGCGACCCAAGAGACCCAGTACTTC,TRBV1,NA,16,TRBJ2-5,NA
CSVRTGGAGGYTF,TGCAGCGTTAGGACAGGGGGCGCGGGTGGCTACACCTTC,TRBV29-1,TRBD1,13,TRBJ1-2,NA
CASSWTGGRRTEAFF,TGTGCCAGCAGTTGGACAGGGGGCCGGAGGACTGAAGCTTTCTTT,TRBV28,TRBD1,15,TRBJ1-1,NA